This TCR beta chain was observed in a study of monozygotic twins with cystic fibrosis. Study details: Library input was approximately 3.1 micrograms of fragmented DNA, with approximately 14 PCR cycles.

The study, taken as a whole, reports: In 13 of 16 pairs, V gene usage was closest to the co-twin's.

Measured with immunoSEQ multiplex PCR; TCRdb has only the in-frame clones, and not every one. The sample contains about 36,000 clones, over 75% of which appear only once. In regard to this clone: Its antigen is as yet unknown.

Germline values: CDR1 LNHNV, CDR2 YYDKDF (reference sequence). This CDR3 is 11 amino acids long. Trimming removed 5 bases at V and 8 bases at J, with 9 bases between. This chain joins TRBV15 and TRBJ1-2; unclear D gene. Sequencing was performed on blood. This clonotype was sampled from a girl between 2 and 10 years old with cystic fibrosis. CDR3 nucleotides: TGTGCCACCAGCGGGCCGTGGGGCTACACCTTC. The encoded protein is CATSGPWGYTF. Using reference TRBV15 and TRBJ1-2 for the parts outside the CDR3, the full variable domain is DAMVIQNPRYQVTQFGKPVTLSCSQTLNHNVMYWYQQKSSQAPKLLFHYYDKDFNNEADTPDNFQSRRPNTSFCFLDIRSPGLGDTAMYLCATSGPWGYTFGSGTRLTVV.